The next 7 T cell receptor beta chains were all read from a single sample in a study of blood T cell repertoires in COVID-19. The table came from immunoSEQ multiplex PCR; TCRdb's copy has only in-frame clones and leaves some out. The table has about 53,000 clones, 65% to 85% seen once. The sequenced sample was peripheral blood. Receptors originate from a man between 65 and 85 years old with active or convalescent COVID-19.

The gene calls are TRBV11-3 and TRBJ2-2; D is ambiguous. From germline, CDR1 is SGHNT and CDR2 YENEEA. The CDR3 runs to 15 residues. The V and J ends lost 3 bases and 4 bases respectively, with 12 bases between them. CDR3 residues: CASSLAVSSTGELFF. As DNA, the CDR3 is TGTGCCAGCAGCTTGGCAGTTTCTAGCACCGGGGAGCTGTTTTTT.

This clone was observed a single time. The V and J genes are TRBV9 and TRBJ2-1; possible D gene TRBD2, 5 bases. The CDR3 is 17 amino acids. Trimming shortened V by 0 bases and J by 0 bases, and 13 bases separated the two germline ends. CDR1 is SGDLS and CDR2 is YYNGEE in the germline V gene. CDR3 sequence reads: CASSVEPSFSSYNEQFF. The CDR3 bases are TGTGCCAGCAGCGTAGAACCTAGCTTCAGCTCCTACAATGAGCAGTTCTTC. Full variable domain (remainder filled in from reference TRBV9 and TRBJ2-1): DSGVTQTPKHLITATGQRVTLRCSPRSGDLSVYWYQQSLDQGLQFLIQYYNGEERAKGNILERFSAQQFPDLHSELNLSSLELGDSALYFCASSVEPSFSSYNEQFFGPGTRLTVL.

CDR3 sequence reads: CASSYGAGGQPQHF. The CDR3 DNA sequence: TGTGCCAGCAGTTACGGGGCGGGGGGTCAGCCCCAGCATTTT. The V call is TRBV6-2 or TRBV6-3, the J call TRBJ1-5; a possible D gene is TRBD1 (5 bases). Trimming stripped 2 bases from V and 6 bases from J, with 11 bases between. The CDR3 has 14 residues. The germline CDR1 and CDR2 sequences are MNHEY and SVGEGT.

This rearrangement joins TRBV5-1 to TRBJ2-5, with TRBD1 matching 12 bases. The CDR3 is 16 amino acids. Germline V gene sequence: CDR1 SGHRS, CDR2 YFSETQ. Trimming cost V 4 bases and J 1 base; bases outside gene matches: 5. The CDR3 DNA reads TGCGCCAGCAGCCCCGGGACAGGGGGCCTCCAAGAGACCCAGTACTTC. It is translated as CASSPGTGGLQETQYF.

The chain has TRBV6-2 or TRBV6-3 and TRBJ1-3, with unresolved D. The CDR3 sequence is 15 residues long. Trimming shortened V by 3 bases and J by 0 bases, and 9 bases separated the two germline ends. Germline loops: CDR1 MNHEY, CDR2 SVGEGT. The CDR3 DNA follows: TGTGCCAGCAGTTATGGCCGTATCTCTGGAAACACCATATATTTT. Encoded protein: CASSYGRISGNTIYF.

This clone has more than one count but fewer than ten. CDR3 in amino acids: CASSFRTGLAGGTVRGEQFF. The CDR3 DNA reads TGTGCCAGCAGCTTCCGGACTGGACTAGCGGGGGGGACCGTCAGGGGTGAGCAGTTCTTC. This rearrangement joins TRBV3-1 (or the pseudogene TRBV3-2) to TRBJ2-1; 15 bases fit TRBD2. V shed 5 bases and J 9 bases; nucleotides not matched to a gene: 20. From germline, CDR1 is LGHDT and CDR2 YNNKEL (reference sequence). This CDR3 spans 20 amino acids.

The V and J genes are TRBV15 and TRBJ2-3; possibly TRBD1 for D (5 bases). There are 18 residues in the CDR3. Germline V gene data show CDR1 as LNHNV and CDR2 as YYDKDF (reference sequence). Trimming pared 0 bases from V and 7 bases from J, leaving 23 bases between. The CDR3 reads CATSRDDWATDGVYTQYF. CDR3 DNA sequence: TGTGCCACCAGCAGAGATGATTGGGCGACAGATGGGGTTTATACGCAGTATTTT.